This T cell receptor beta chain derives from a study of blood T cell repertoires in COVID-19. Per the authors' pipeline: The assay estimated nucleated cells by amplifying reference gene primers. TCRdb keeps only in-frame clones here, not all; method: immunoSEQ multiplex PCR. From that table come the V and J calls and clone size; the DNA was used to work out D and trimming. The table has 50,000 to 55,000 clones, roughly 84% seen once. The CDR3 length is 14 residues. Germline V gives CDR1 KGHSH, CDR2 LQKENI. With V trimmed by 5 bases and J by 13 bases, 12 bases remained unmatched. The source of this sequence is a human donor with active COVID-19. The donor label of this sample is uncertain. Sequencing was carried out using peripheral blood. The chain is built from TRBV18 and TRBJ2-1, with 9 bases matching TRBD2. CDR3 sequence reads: CASSSGLAGNHQFF. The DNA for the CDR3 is TGTGCCAGCTCATCGGGACTAGCCGGAAATCATCAGTTCTTC.